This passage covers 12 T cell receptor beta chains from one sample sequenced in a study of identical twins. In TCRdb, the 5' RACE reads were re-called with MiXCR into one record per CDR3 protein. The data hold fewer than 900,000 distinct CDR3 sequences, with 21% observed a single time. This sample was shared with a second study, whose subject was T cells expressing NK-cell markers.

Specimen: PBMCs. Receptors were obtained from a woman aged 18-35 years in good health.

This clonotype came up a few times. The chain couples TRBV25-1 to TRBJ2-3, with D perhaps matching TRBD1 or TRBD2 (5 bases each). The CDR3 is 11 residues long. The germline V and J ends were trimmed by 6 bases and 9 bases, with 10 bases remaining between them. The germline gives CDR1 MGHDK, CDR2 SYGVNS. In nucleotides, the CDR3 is TGTGCCAGCAGCGGGGCTTTGACGCAGTATTTT. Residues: CASSGALTQYF.

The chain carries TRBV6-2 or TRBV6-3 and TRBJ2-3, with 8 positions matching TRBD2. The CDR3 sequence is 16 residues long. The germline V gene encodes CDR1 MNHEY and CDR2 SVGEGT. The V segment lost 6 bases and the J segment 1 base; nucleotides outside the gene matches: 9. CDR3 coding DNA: TGTGCCAGCAGCGAGGGACTAGTCGTTGGCACAGATACGCAGTATTTT. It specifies CASSEGLVVGTDTQYF.

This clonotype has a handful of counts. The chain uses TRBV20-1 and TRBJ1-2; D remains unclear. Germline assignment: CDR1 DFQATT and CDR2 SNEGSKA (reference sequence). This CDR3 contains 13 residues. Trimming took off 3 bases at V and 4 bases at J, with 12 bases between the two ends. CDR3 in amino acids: CSARTAPGYGYTF. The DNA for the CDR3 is TGCAGTGCTAGGACCGCTCCGGGCTATGGCTACACCTTC.

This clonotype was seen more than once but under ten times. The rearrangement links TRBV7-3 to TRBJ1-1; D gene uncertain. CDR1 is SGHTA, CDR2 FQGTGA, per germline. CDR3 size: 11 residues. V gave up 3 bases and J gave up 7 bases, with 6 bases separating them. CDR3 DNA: TGTGCCAGCAGCTTCAGACTTGAAGCTTTCTTT. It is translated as CASSFRLEAFF.

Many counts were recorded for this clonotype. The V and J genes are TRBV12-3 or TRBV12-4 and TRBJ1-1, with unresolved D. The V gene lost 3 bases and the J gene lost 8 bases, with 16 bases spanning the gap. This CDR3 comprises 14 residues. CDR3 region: CASSFSQVRTEAFF. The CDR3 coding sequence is TGTGCCAGCAGTTTTTCTCAGGTGAGGACCGAAGCTTTCTTT.

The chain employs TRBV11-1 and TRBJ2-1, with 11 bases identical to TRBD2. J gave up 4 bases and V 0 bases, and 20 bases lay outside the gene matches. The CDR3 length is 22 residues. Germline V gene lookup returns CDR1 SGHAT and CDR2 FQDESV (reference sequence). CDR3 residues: CASSLAILGDSSGRARYNEQFF. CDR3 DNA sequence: TGTGCCAGCAGCTTAGCGATTCTCGGTGATAGTAGCGGGAGGGCCCGGTACAATGAGCAGTTCTTC.

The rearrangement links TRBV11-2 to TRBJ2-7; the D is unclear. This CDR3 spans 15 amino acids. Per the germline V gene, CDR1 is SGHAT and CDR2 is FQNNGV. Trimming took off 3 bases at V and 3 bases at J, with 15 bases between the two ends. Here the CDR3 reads CASSLNPDGSYEQYF. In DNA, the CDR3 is TGTGCCAGCAGCTTGAATCCCGACGGTAGCTACGAGCAGTACTTC.

The CDR3 spells CATADGRYQPQHF. The DNA of the CDR3 is TGTGCCACCGCGGACGGGAGGTACCAGCCCCAGCATTTT. The chain uses TRBV15 and TRBJ1-5; no firm D call. Germline V gene data show CDR1 as LNHNV and CDR2 as YYDKDF (reference sequence). This CDR3 spans 13 amino acids. V gave up 8 bases and J gave up 7 bases, with 15 bases separating them.

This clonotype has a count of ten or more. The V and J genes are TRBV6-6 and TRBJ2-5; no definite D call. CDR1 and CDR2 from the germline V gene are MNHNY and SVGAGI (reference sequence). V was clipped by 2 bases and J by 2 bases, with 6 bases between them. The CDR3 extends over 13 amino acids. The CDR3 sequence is CASSYREQETQYF. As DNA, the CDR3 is TGTGCCAGCAGTTACAGGGAACAAGAGACCCAGTACTTC.

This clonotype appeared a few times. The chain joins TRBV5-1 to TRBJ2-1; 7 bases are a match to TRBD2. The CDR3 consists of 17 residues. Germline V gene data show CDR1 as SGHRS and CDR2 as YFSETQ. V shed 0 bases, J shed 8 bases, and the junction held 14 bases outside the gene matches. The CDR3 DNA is TGCGCCAGCAGCTTGGCCTGGGTGTACGGGAGGACCGATGAGCAGTTCTTC. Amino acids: CASSLAWVYGRTDEQFF.

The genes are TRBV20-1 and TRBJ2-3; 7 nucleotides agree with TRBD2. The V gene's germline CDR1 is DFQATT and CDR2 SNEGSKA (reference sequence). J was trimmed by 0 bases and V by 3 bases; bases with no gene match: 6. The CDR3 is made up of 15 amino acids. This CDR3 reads CSASALAASTDTQYF. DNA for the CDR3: TGCAGTGCTAGCGCCCTAGCGGCTAGCACAGATACGCAGTATTTT.

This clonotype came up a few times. The CDR3 DNA reads as TGTGCCAGCACTCAACCAAGGGACATCACTGAAGCTTTCTTT. This gives the protein CASTQPRDITEAFF. This chain links TRBV12-3 or TRBV12-4 with TRBJ1-1, with D perhaps TRBD1 (6 bases). V was cut by 7 bases and J by 4 bases, with 16 bases left in between. The CDR3 length is 14 residues.